The 20 T cell receptor beta chains listed next were all sequenced from one sample in a study of blood T cells in healthy people across ages. The second PCR ran roughly 7 to 11 cycles with a sample-barcoded 5' primer and J-beta primers. TCRdb passed the 5' RACE reads through MiXCR, listing each CDR3 protein once. The sample has about 780,000 distinct CDR3 sequences, approximately 59% seen once. Sequencing was carried out using blood. The receptors here all came from a man aged 25 to 45 in good health.

A single count supports this clonotype. Germline and junction disagree at one end, which may indicate a read error. The chain combines TRBV4-2 with TRBJ1-2, with D perhaps TRBD1 (5 bases). CDR1 and CDR2 from the germline V gene are LGHNA and YNFKEQ. The CDR3 runs to 13 residues. The CDR3, as DNA: TGTGCCAGCAACCAATCCGAGGGGCAGGGCTACACCTTC. Residues: CASNQSEGQGYTF.

This clonotype was detected only a few times. V gene TRBV15 combines with J gene TRBJ2-6; 7 nucleotides agree with TRBD1. CDR1 LNHNV and CDR2 YYDKDF come from the germline V gene (reference sequence). CDR3 size: 17 residues. The V and J ends lost 5 bases and 2 bases, in that order; junction bases with no gene match: 9. The CDR3 loop is CATSAQQGSTGANVLTF. The CDR3 DNA follows: TGTGCCACCAGCGCTCAACAGGGGAGCACTGGGGCCAACGTCCTGACTTTC.

This chain links TRBV14 with TRBJ2-7, with a weak D call TRBD1 (6 bases). V dropped 1 base and J dropped 7 bases, with 17 bases sitting between them. This CDR3 comprises 15 residues. Germline lookup yields CDR1 SGHDN and CDR2 FVKESK. CDR3 DNA sequence: TGTGCCAGCAGCCAAGTAAACAGGGTGGTCCGAGAGCAGTACTTC. It specifies CASSQVNRVVREQYF.

This rearrangement joins TRBV12-3 or TRBV12-4 to TRBJ2-2; 9 nucleotides agree with TRBD1. The CDR3 loop spans 15 amino acids. The V gene end was trimmed by 7 bases and the J gene end by 5 bases; junction bases not matched to a gene: 8. Here the CDR3 DNA reads TGTGCCAGCATCCGCCGACAGGGGGGGACCGGGGAGCTGTTTTTT. Translated, it gives CASIRRQGGTGELFF.

The gene calls are TRBV12-3 or TRBV12-4 and TRBJ2-3, with a tentative D call TRBD2 (7 bases). V was trimmed by 6 bases and J by 5 bases, leaving 18 bases between them. CDR3 length: 15 amino acids. The DNA of the CDR3 is TGTGCCAGCAGGGCGGGGGCTTCAGCAGGAGATACGCAGTATTTT. This gives the protein CASRAGASAGDTQYF.

The chain uses TRBV5-1 and TRBJ2-7; D is perhaps TRBD1 (6 bases). This CDR3 region has 13 residues. Germline values: CDR1 SGHRS, CDR2 YFSETQ. V was clipped by 4 bases and J by 3 bases, with 11 bases between them. CDR3 amino acids: CASSPTTGYEQYF. The CDR3 nucleotides read TGCGCCAGCAGCCCCACGACAGGCTACGAGCAGTACTTC. Full variable domain (missing parts from reference TRBV5-1 and TRBJ2-7): KAGVTQTPRYLIKTRGQQVTLSCSPISGHRSVSWYQQTPGQGLQFLFEYFSETQRNKGNFPGRFSGRQFSNSRSEMNVSTLELGDSALYLCASSPTTGYEQYFGPGTRLTVT.

This chain connects TRBV4-2 to TRBJ2-3; D tentatively reads TRBD1 or TRBD2 (6 bases each). The germline CDR1 and CDR2 sequences are LGHNA and YNFKEQ. Trimming took off 0 bases at V and 3 bases at J, with 19 bases between the two ends. The CDR3 length is 18 residues. The CDR3 sequence is CASSQDAPGAQGTDTQYF. CDR3 sequence (DNA): TGTGCCAGCAGCCAAGATGCGCCGGGGGCGCAGGGGACAGATACGCAGTATTTT.

The gene calls are TRBV29-1 and TRBJ1-1; D might be TRBD1 (6 bases). The germline V and J ends were trimmed by 7 bases and 4 bases, with 16 bases remaining between them. Germline CDR1 and CDR2: SQVTM and ANQGSEA. CDR3 length: 13 residues. CDR3 in amino acids: CSAGRGASTEAFF. For the CDR3, the DNA is TGCAGCGCCGGGAGGGGGGCGAGCACTGAAGCTTTCTTT. The whole variable domain, filled in from reference TRBV29-1 and TRBJ1-1, reads SAVISQKPSRDICQRGTSLTIQCQVDSQVTMMFWYRQQPGQSLTLIATANQGSEATYESGFVIDKFPISRPNLTFSTLTVSNMSPEDSSIYLCSAGRGASTEAFFGQGTRLTVV.

The chain uses TRBV6-6 and TRBJ1-5, with TRBD1 matching over 9 bases. CDR1 and CDR2 (germline): MNHNY, SVGAGI (reference sequence). Trimming took 7 bases from V and 12 from J; bases not matched to a gene: 19. The CDR3 runs to 16 residues. The CDR3 loop reads CASIPRGDRENQVQHF. For the CDR3, the DNA is TGTGCCAGCATTCCGAGAGGGGACAGGGAGAATCAGGTCCAGCATTTT.

Comment on this clonotype: Relative to the germline gene, one junction end is altered; a read error may explain this. The chain is built from TRBV15 and TRBJ2-7; D perhaps matches TRBD1 (6 bases). The CDR3 length is 14 residues. Per the germline V gene, CDR1 is LNHNV and CDR2 is YYDKDF (reference sequence). The CDR3 bases are TGTGCCTCCAGCAGAGATCCGCAGGGGTACGAGCAGTACTTC. Its protein is CASSRDPQGYEQYF. The whole variable domain, remainder taken from reference TRBV15 and TRBJ2-7, is DAMVIQNPRYQVTQFGKPVTLSCSQTLNHNVMYWYQQKSSQAPKLLFHYYDKDFNNEADTPDNFQSRRPNTSFCFLDIRSPGLGDTAMYLCASSRDPQGYEQYFGPGTRLTVT.

This clonotype was counted between two and nine times. DNA for the CDR3: TGCAGCGTTGACGGGCAGACCTTTAACAATGAGCAGTTCTTC. It codes for CSVDGQTFNNEQFF. This chain connects TRBV29-1 to TRBJ2-1, with D hard to call. Germline loops: CDR1 SQVTM, CDR2 ANQGSEA. V was shortened by 3 bases and J by 5 bases, with 14 bases between the two germline ends. The CDR3 sequence is 14 residues long.

The rearrangement links TRBV12-3 or TRBV12-4 to TRBJ2-1, with TRBD1 matching over 8 bases. V shed 6 bases, J shed 6 bases, and the junction held 13 bases outside the gene matches. This CDR3 has 16 amino acids. DNA for the CDR3: TGTGCCAGCAGGGTCTCAGGGGGCGGATCGAGCAATGAGCAGTTCTTC. It is translated as CASRVSGGGSSNEQFF.

This clonotype was observed a few times. The chain joins TRBV9 to TRBJ2-7; the D gene could be TRBD1 or TRBD2 (6 bases each). Germline values: CDR1 SGDLS, CDR2 YYNGEE. The CDR3 loop spans 13 amino acids. V lost 0 bases to trimming and J lost 10 bases, with 14 bases between them. The CDR3 reads CASSVGGGFTQYF. In DNA form, the CDR3 reads TGTGCCAGCAGCGTAGGAGGGGGGTTCACCCAGTACTTC.

CDR3: CSAPTGSLPTEQYF. DNA of the CDR3: TGCAGTGCTCCGACAGGGTCCCTCCCTACCGAGCAGTACTTC. The chain recombines TRBV20-1 with TRBJ2-7; 7 nucleotides match TRBD1. Germline CDR1 DFQATT, CDR2 SNEGSKA (reference sequence). This CDR3 contains 14 residues. V gave up 5 bases and J gave up 6 bases; unmatched junction bases: 13.

The CDR3 here is CASSSARQGGTGANVLTF. In DNA, the CDR3 is TGCGCCAGCAGCTCGGCCCGTCAGGGAGGGACTGGGGCCAACGTCCTGACTTTC. The chain recombines TRBV5-1 with TRBJ2-6; TRBD2 agrees at 7 bases. Germline-derived CDR1 and CDR2 are SGHRS and YFSETQ. The V gene end was trimmed by 3 bases and the J gene end by 2 bases; junction bases not matched to a gene: 11. This CDR3 has 18 residues.

The chain is built from TRBV28 and TRBJ1-1; 8 nucleotides line up with TRBD1. The CDR3 has 14 amino acids. Trimming at V came to 7 bases and at J to 5 bases, leaving 9 bases not matched to a gene. CDR1 and CDR2 (germline): MDHEN, SYDVKM. The CDR3: CASTIWTGQTEAFF. The CDR3 coding sequence is TGTGCCAGCACCATCTGGACAGGGCAGACTGAAGCTTTCTTT.

The chain is built from TRBV3-1 and TRBJ2-1; TRBD2 matches at 9 bases. V was clipped by 1 base and J by 14 bases; unmatched bases: 9. CDR3 length: 14 residues. Germline assignment: CDR1 LGHDT and CDR2 YNNKEL (reference sequence). This CDR3 is CASSQGSGGHLEFF. CDR3 DNA sequence: TGTGCCAGCAGCCAAGGGAGCGGGGGGCATTTGGAGTTCTTC.

In its sample, this clonotype was seen once. The chain is built from TRBV18 and TRBJ1-4; TRBD1 might be the D (6 bases). The V gene lost 4 bases and the J gene lost 5 bases, with 14 bases spanning the gap. In germline, CDR1 is KGHSH, CDR2 LQKENI. The CDR3 covers 15 residues. CDR3 sequence reads: CASSLQSGANEKLFF. The CDR3 bases are TGTGCCAGCTCACTCCAATCGGGGGCGAATGAAAAACTGTTTTTT. Based on the CDR3 plus reference TRBV18 and TRBJ1-4, the full variable domain is NAGVMQNPRHLVRRRGQEARLRCSPMKGHSHVYWYRQLPEEGLKFMVYLQKENIIDESGMPKERFSAEFPKEGPSILRIQQVVRGDSAAYFCASSLQSGANEKLFFGSGTQLSVL.

This clonotype was picked up a small number of times. This chain connects TRBV20-1 to TRBJ2-7; the D is unclear. Per the germline V gene, CDR1 is DFQATT and CDR2 is SNEGSKA (reference sequence). Trimming left V 5 bases short and J 4 bases short, with 9 bases between. This CDR3 has 11 residues. CDR3 DNA sequence: TGCAGTGCTGAGGACCATTACGAGCAGTACTTC. This encodes CSAEDHYEQYF.

The genes are TRBV28 and TRBJ2-1, with D perhaps TRBD2 (5 bases). The CDR3 has 14 amino acids. Trimming took 8 bases from V and 7 from J, leaving 18 bases between them. Germline lookup yields CDR1 MDHEN and CDR2 SYDVKM. The CDR3 DNA reads TGTGCCAGCGTCGGCCTACCTGGCGGGAATGAGCAGTTCTTC. It translates to CASVGLPGGNEQFF. Variable domain in full (rest from reference TRBV28 and TRBJ2-1): DVKVTQSSRYLVKRTGEKVFLECVQDMDHENMFWYRQDPGLGLRLIYFSYDVKMKEKGDIPEGYSVSREKKERFSLILESASTNQTSMYLCASVGLPGGNEQFFGPGTRLTVL.